This T cell receptor (beta chain) was recovered during a study of CD8+ T cells in alopecia areata. Findings and limits, study-wide: Against the mouse data, patients shared TCRs less clearly, possibly for HLA reasons.

This sample's treatment: oral pan-JAK inhibitor, 5-10 mg twice daily. TCR sequencing used cDNA made by reverse transcription of extracted RNA. TCRdb keeps only in-frame clones here, not all; method: immunoSEQ multiplex PCR. The table shows 150,000 to 200,000 clones, with less than 70% occurring only once. CDR1 and CDR2 (germline): MNHNS, SASEGT. The CDR3 totals 15 residues. J was trimmed by 5 bases and V by 4 bases; bases with no gene match: 8. This clone has only a few counts. Its antigen is not known. V and J are TRBV6-1 and TRBJ2-1, with 7 bases that match TRBD1. The source was CD4+ T cells sorted from blood, collected at week 24, from a patient treated with tofacitinib. This TCR was recovered from a human donor with alopecia areata. The CDR3 bases are TGTGCCAGCAGTGGCAGACAGGGTGGTAACAATGAGCAGTTCTTC. It encodes CASSGRQGGNNEQFF.